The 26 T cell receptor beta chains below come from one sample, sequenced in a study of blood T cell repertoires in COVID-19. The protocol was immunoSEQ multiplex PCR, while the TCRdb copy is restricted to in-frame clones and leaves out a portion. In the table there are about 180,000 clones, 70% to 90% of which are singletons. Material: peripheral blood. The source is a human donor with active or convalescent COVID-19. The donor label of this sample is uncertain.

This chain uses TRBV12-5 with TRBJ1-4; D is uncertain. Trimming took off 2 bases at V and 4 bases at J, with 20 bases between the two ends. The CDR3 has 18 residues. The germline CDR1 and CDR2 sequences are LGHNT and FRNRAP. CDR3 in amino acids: CASGLSDLLRENNEKLFF. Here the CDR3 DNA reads TGTGCTAGTGGTTTGTCCGACCTCCTGCGGGAAAATAATGAAAAACTGTTTTTT.

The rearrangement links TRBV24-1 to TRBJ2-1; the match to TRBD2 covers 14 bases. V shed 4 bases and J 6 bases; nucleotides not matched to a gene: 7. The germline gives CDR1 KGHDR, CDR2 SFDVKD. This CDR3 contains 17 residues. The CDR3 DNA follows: TGTGCCACCAGTGACAGGACTAGCGGGAGGCGTGGCAATGAGCAGTTCTTC. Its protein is CATSDRTSGRRGNEQFF.

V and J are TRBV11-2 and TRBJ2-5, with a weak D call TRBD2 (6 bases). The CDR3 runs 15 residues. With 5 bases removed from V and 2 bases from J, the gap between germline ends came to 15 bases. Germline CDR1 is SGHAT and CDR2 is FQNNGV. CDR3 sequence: CASSRNPGVQETQYF. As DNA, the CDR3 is TGTGCCAGCAGCCGAAACCCGGGAGTTCAAGAGACCCAGTACTTC.

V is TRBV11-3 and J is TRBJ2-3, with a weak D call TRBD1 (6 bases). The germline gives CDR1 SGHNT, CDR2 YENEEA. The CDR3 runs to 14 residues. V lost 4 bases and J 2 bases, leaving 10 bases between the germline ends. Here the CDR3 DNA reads TGTGCCAGCAGCTCCTCAGGGGACACAGATACGCAGTATTTT. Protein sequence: CASSSSGDTDTQYF.

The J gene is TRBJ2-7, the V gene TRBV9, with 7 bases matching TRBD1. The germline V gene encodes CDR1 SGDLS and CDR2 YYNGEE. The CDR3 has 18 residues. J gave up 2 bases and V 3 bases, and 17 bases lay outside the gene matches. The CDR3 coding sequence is TGTGCCAGCAGCGGTGGCACCATAGAACCGGGACAGACCTACGAGCAGTACTTC. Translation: CASSGGTIEPGQTYEQYF.

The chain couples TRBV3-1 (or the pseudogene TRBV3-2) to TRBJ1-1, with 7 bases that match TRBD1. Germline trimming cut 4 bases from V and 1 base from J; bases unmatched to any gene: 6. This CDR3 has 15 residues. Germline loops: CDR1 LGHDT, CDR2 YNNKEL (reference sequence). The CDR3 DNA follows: TGTGCCAGCAGCCCGCGGGACAGCCCGAACACTGAAGCTTTCTTT. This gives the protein CASSPRDSPNTEAFF.

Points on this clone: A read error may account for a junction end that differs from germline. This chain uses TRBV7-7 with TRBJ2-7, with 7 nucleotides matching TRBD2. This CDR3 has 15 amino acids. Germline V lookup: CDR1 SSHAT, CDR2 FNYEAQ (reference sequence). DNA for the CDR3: TGTGCTAGCAGCGCCACCCTAAGCGGGATCCACGAGCAGTACTTC. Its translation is CASSATLSGIHEQYF.

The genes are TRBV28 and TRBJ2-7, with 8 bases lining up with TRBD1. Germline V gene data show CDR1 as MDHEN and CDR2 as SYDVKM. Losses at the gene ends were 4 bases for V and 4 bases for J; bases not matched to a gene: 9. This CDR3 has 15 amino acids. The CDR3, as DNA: TGTGCCAGCAGTTCTGGACAGGGAAATCTGTACGAGCAGTACTTC. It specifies CASSSGQGNLYEQYF.

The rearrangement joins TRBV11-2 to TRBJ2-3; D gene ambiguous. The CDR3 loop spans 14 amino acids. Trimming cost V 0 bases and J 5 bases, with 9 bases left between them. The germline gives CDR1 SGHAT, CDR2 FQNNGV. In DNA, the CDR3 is TGTGCCAGCAGCTTAGATGTTAGCCGAGATACGCAGTATTTT. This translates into CASSLDVSRDTQYF.

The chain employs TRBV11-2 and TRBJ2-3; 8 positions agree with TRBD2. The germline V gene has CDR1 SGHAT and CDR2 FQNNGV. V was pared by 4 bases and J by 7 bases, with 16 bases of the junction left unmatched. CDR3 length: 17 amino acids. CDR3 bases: TGTGCCAGCAGCTCAGACCCCCCGGGACTAGGGGGAAATACGCAGTATTTT. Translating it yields CASSSDPPGLGGNTQYF.

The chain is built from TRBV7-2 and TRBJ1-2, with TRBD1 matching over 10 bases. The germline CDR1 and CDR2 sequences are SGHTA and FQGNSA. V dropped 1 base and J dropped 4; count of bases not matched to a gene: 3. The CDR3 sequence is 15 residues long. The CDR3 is CASSLGDRGLYGYTF. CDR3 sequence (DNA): TGTGCCAGCAGCTTAGGAGACAGGGGGCTCTATGGCTACACCTTC.

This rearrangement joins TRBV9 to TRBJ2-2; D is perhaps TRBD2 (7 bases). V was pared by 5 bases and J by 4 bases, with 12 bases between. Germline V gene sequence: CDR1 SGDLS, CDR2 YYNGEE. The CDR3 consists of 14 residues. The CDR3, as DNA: TGTGCCAGCAGAGGGGGACTAACCACCGGGGAGCTGTTTTTT. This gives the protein CASRGGLTTGELFF.

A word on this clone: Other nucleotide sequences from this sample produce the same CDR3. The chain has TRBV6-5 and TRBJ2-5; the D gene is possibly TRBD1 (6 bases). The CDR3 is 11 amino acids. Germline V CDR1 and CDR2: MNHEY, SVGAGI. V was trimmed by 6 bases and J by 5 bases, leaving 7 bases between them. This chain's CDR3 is CASRRGETQYF. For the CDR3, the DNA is TGTGCCAGCAGGAGGGGGGAGACCCAGTACTTC.

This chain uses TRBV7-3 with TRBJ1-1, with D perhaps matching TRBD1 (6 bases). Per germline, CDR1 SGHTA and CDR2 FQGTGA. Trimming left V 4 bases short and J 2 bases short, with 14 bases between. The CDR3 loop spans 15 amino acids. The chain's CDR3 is CASSSQGNRNTEAFF. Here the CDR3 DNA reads TGTGCCAGCAGCTCTCAGGGGAACCGTAACACTGAAGCTTTCTTT. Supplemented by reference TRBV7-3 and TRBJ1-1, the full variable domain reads GAGVSQTPSNKVTEKGKYVELRCDPISGHTALYWYRQSLGQGPEFLIYFQGTGAADDSGLPNDRFFAVRPEGSVSTLKIQRTERGDSAVYLCASSSQGNRNTEAFFGQGTRLTVV.

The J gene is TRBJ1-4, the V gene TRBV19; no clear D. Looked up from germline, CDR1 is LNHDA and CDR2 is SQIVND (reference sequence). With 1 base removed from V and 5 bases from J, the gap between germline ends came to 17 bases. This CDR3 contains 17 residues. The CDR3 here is CASSIAGLGAYNEKLFF. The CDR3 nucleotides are TGTGCCAGTAGTATAGCTGGACTGGGAGCGTACAATGAAAAACTGTTTTTT.

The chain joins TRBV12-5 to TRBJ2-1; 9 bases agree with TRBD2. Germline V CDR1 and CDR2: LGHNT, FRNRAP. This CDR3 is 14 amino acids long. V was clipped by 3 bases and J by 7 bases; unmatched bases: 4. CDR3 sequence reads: CASGFGLAKNEQFF. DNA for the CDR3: TGTGCTAGTGGTTTTGGACTAGCGAAGAATGAGCAGTTCTTC. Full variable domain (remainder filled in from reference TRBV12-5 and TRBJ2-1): DARVTQTPRHKVTEMGQEVTMRCQPILGHNTVFWYRQTMMQGLELLAYFRNRAPLDDSGMPKDRFSAEMPDATLATLKIQPSEPRDSAVYFCASGFGLAKNEQFFGPGTRLTVL.

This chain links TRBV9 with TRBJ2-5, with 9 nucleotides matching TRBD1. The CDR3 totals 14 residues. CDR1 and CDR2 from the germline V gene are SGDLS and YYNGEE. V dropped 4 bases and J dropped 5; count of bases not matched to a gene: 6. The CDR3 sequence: CASSTWTGDETQYF. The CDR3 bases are TGTGCCAGCAGCACCTGGACAGGGGACGAGACCCAGTACTTC. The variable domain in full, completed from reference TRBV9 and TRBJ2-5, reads DSGVTQTPKHLITATGQRVTLRCSPRSGDLSVYWYQQSLDQGLQFLIQYYNGEERAKGNILERFSAQQFPDLHSELNLSSLELGDSALYFCASSTWTGDETQYFGPGTRLLVL.

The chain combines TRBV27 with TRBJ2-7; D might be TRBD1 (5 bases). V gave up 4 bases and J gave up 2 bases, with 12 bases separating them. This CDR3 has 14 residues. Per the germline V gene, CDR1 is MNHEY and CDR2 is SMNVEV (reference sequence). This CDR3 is CASSSSQGTYEQYF. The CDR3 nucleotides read TGTGCCAGCAGTTCTTCCCAGGGTACCTACGAGCAGTACTTC.

The CDR3 DNA reads TGTGCCAGCACTGACCCCCAAAGCGGGAGATCTTGCAATGAGCAGTTCTTC. Amino acids: CASTDPQSGRSCNEQFF. The rearrangement uses TRBV6-7 and TRBJ2-1; 8 positions match TRBD2. TRBV6-7 is an ORF; its function is uncertain. The V gene end was trimmed by 7 bases and the J gene end by 6 bases; junction bases not matched to a gene: 17. There are 17 residues in the CDR3.

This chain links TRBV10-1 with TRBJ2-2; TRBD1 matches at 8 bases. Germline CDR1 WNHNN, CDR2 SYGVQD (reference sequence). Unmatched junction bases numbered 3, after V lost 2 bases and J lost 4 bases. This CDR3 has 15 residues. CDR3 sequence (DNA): TGCGCCAGCAGTGAGCTCACAGGGGGCACCGGGGAGCTGTTTTTT. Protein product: CASSELTGGTGELFF.

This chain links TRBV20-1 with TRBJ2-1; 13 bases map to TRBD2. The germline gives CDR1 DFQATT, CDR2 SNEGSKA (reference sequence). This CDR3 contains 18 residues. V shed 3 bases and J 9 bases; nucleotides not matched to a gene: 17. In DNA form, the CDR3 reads TGCAGTGCTAGTATAACAGGGGCACCACTAGCGGGAGGGGGTGAGCAGTTCTTC. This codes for CSASITGAPLAGGGEQFF.

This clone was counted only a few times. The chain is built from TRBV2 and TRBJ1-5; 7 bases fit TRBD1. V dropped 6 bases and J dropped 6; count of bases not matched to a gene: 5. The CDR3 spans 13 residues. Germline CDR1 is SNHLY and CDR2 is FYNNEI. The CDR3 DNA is TGTGCCAGCAGCGAAACAGGGGCTCAGCCCCAGCATTTT. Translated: CASSETGAQPQHF.

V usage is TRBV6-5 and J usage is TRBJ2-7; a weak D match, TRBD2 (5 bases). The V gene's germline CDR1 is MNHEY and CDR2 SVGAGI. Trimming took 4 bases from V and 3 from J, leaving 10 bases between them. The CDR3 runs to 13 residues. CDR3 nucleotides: TGTGCCAGCAGTTCCCCGGGGAACTACGAGCAGTACTTC. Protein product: CASSSPGNYEQYF.

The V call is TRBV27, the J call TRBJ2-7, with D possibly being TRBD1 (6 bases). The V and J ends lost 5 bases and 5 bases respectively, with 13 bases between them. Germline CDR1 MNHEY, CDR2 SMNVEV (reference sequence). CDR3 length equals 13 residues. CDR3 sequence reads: CASSAQGWNEQYF. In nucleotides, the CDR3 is TGTGCCAGCAGTGCACAGGGTTGGAACGAGCAGTACTTC.

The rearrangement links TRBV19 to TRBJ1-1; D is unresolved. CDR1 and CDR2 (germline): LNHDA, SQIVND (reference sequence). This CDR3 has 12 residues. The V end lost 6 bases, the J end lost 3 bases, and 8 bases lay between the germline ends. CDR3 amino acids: CASRARDTEAFF. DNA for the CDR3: TGTGCCAGTAGGGCCCGGGACACTGAAGCTTTCTTT.

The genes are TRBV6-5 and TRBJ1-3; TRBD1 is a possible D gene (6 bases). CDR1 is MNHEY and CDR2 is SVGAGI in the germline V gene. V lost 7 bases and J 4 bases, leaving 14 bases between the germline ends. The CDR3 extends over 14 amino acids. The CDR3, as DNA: TGTGCCAGCACCAAATCAGGGGACGGAAACACCATATATTTT. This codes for CASTKSGDGNTIYF.